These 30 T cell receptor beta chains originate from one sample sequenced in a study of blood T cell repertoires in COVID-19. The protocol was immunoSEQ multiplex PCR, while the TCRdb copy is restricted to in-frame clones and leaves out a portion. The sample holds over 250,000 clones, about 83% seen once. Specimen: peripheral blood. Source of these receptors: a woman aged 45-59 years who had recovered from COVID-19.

CDR3 in DNA: TGTGCCAGTAGGGAGGGACAGCGCAATGCGGGCACCGGGGAGCTGTTTTTT. This codes for CASREGQRNAGTGELFF. V usage is TRBV19 and J usage is TRBJ2-2, with D possibly TRBD1 on 7 matching bases. The germline CDR1 and CDR2 sequences are LNHDA and SQIVND (reference sequence). The length of the CDR3 is 17 residues. Between the trimmed V and J ends, which lost 6 bases and 4 bases, there was a span of 21 bases. The full variable domain, completed using reference TRBV19 and TRBJ2-2, is DGGITQSPKYLFRKEGQNVTLSCEQNLNHDAMYWYRQDPGQGLRLIYYSQIVNDFQKGDIAEGYSVSREKKESFPLTVTSAQKNPTAFYLCASREGQRNAGTGELFFGEGSRLTVL.

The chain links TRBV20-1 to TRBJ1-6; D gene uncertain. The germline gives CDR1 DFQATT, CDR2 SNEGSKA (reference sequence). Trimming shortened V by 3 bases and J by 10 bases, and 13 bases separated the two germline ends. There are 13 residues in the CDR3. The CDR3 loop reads CSASKGSRSPLHF. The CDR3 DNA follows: TGCAGTGCTAGTAAAGGATCCAGGTCACCCCTCCACTTT.

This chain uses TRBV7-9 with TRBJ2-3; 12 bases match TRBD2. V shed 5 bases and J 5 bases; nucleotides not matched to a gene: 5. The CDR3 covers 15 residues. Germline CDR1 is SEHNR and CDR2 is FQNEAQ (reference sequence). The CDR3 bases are TGTGCCAGCAGCGAGATGACTAGCGGGAGAGATACGCAGTATTTT. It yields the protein CASSEMTSGRDTQYF. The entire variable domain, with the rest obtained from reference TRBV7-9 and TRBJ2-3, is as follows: DTGVSQNPRHKITKRGQNVTFRCDPISEHNRLYWYRQTLGQGPEFLTYFQNEAQLEKSRLLSDRFSAERPKGSFSTLEIQRTEQGDSAMYLCASSEMTSGRDTQYFGPGTRLTVL.

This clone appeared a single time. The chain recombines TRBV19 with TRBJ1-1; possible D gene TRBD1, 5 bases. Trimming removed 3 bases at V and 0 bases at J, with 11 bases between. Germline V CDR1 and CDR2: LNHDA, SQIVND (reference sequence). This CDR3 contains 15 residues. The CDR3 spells CASSIGGSMNTEAFF. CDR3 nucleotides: TGTGCCAGTAGTATTGGGGGGAGCATGAACACTGAAGCTTTCTTT.

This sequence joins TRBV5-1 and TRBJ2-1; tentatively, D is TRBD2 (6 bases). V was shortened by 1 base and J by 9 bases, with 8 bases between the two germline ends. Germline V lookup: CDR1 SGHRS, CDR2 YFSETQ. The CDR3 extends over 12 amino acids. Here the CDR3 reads CASSLMGGEQFF. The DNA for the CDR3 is TGCGCCAGCAGCTTGATGGGGGGTGAGCAGTTCTTC.

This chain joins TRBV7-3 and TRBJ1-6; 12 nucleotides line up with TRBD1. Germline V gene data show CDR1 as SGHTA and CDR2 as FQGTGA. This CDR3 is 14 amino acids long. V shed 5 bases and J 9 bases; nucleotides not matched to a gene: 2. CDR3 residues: CASSQGQGASPLHF. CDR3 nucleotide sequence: TGTGCCAGCAGCCAGGGACAGGGGGCTTCACCCCTCCACTTT. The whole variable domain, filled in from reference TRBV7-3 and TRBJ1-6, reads GAGVSQTPSNKVTEKGKYVELRCDPISGHTALYWYRQSLGQGPEFLIYFQGTGAADDSGLPNDRFFAVRPEGSVSTLKIQRTERGDSAVYLCASSQGQGASPLHFGNGTRLTVT.

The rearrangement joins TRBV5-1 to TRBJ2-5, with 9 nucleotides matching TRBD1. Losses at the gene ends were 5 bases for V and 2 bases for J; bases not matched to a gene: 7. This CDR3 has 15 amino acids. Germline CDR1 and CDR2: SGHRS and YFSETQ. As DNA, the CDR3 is TGCGCCAGCAGGGAACAGGGGGCCGGTCAAGAGACCCAGTACTTC. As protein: CASREQGAGQETQYF. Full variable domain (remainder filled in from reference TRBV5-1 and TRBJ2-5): KAGVTQTPRYLIKTRGQQVTLSCSPISGHRSVSWYQQTPGQGLQFLFEYFSETQRNKGNFPGRFSGRQFSNSRSEMNVSTLELGDSALYLCASREQGAGQETQYFGPGTRLLVL.

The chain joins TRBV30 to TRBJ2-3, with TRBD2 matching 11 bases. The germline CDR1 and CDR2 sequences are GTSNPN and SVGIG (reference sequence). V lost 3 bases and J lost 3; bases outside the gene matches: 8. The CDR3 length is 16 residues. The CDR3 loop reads CAWRELAGALTDTQYF. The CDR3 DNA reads TGTGCCTGGAGGGAACTAGCGGGAGCGTTGACAGATACGCAGTATTTT.

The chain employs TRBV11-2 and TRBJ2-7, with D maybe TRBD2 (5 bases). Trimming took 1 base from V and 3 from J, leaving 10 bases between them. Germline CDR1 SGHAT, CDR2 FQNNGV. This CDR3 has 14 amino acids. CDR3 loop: CASSLGTPNYEQYF. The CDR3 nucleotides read TGTGCCAGCAGCTTAGGGACTCCGAACTACGAGCAGTACTTC.

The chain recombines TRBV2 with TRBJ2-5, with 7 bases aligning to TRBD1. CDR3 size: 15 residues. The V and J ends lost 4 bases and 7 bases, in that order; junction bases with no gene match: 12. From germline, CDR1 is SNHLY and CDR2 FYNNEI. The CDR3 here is CASSATGVARWTQYF. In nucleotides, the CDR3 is TGTGCCAGCAGTGCAACAGGGGTGGCCAGGTGGACCCAGTACTTC.

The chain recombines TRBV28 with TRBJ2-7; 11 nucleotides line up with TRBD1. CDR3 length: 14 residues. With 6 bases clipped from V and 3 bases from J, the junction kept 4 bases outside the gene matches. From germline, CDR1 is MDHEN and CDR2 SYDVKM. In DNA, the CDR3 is TGTGCCAGCAGCCTGGACAGGGGGCGCTACGAGCAGTACTTC. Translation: CASSLDRGRYEQYF.

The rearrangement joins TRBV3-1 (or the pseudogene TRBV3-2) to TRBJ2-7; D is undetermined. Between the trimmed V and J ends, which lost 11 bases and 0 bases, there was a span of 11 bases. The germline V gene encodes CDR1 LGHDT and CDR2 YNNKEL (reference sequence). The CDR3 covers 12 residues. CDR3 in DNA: TGTGCCGCCTCTCAGGTCTCCTACGAGCAGTACTTC. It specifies CAASQVSYEQYF.

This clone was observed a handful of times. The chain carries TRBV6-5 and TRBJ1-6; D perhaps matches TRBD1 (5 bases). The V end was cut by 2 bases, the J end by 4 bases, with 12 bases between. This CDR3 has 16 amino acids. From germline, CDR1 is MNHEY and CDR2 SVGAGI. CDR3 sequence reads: CASSYEAGTYNSPLHF. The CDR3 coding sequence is TGTGCCAGCAGTTACGAGGCCGGGACTTATAATTCACCCCTCCACTTT.

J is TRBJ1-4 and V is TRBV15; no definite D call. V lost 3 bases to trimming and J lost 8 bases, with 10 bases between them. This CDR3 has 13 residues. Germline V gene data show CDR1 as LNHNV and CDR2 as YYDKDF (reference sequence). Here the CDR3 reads CATSRPSREKLFF. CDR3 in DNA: TGTGCCACCAGCAGGCCCTCTCGGGAAAAACTGTTTTTT. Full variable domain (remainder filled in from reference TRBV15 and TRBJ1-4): DAMVIQNPRYQVTQFGKPVTLSCSQTLNHNVMYWYQQKSSQAPKLLFHYYDKDFNNEADTPDNFQSRRPNTSFCFLDIRSPGLGDTAMYLCATSRPSREKLFFGSGTQLSVL.

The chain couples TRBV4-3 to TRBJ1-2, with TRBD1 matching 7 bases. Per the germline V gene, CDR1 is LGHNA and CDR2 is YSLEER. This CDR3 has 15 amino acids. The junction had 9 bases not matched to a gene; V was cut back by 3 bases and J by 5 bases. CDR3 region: CASSQGTELKYGYTF. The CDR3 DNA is TGCGCCAGCAGCCAGGGGACAGAGCTTAAGTATGGCTACACCTTC.

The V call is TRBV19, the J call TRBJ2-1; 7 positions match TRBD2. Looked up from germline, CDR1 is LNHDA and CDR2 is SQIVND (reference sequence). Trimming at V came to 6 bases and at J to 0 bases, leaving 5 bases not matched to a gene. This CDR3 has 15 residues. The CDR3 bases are TGTGCCAGTAGCATGGGCGGGAGCTCCTACAATGAGCAGTTCTTC. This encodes CASSMGGSSYNEQFF.

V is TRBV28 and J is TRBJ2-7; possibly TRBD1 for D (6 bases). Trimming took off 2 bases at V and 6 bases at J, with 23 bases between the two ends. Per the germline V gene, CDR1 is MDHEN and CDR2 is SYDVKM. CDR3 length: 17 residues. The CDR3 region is CASSLPQGPTRRFEQYF. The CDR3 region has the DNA TGTGCCAGCAGTTTACCTCAGGGGCCGACGCGTCGCTTCGAGCAGTACTTC.

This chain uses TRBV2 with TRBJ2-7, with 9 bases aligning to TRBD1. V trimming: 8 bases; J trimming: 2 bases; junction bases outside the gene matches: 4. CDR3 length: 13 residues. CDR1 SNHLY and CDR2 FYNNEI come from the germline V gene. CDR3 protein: CASHRDRAYEQYF. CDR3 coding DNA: TGTGCCAGCCACCGGGACAGGGCCTACGAGCAGTACTTC.

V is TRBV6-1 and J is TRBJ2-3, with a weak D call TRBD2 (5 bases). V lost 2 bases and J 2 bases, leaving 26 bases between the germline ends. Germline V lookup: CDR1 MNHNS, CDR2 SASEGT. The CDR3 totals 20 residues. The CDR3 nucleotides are TGTGCCAGCAGTGAACCTGGATTTGAGGGCCGTAGCAGCCCCACAGATACGCAGTATTTT. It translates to CASSEPGFEGRSSPTDTQYF.

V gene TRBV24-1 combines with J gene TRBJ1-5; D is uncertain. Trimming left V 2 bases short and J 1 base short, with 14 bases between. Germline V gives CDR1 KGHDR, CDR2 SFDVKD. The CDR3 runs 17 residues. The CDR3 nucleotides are TGTGCCACCAGTGATTCAAGGACTGTCGGCAGCAATCAGCCCCAGCATTTT. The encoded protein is CATSDSRTVGSNQPQHF.

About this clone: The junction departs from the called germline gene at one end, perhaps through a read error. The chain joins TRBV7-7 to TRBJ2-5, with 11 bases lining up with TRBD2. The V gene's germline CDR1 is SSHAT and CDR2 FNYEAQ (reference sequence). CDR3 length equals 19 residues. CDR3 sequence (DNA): TGTGCCAGCAGCTTACCCTCTTCAGTAGCGGGGGGGACCCAAGGGACCCAGTACTTC. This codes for CASSLPSSVAGGTQGTQYF.

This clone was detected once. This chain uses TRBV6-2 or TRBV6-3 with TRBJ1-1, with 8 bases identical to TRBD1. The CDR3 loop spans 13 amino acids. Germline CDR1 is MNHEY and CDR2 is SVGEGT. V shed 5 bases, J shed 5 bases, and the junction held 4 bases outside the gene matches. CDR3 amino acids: CASSNRGDTEAFF. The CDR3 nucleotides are TGTGCCAGCAGTAACAGGGGGGATACTGAAGCTTTCTTT.

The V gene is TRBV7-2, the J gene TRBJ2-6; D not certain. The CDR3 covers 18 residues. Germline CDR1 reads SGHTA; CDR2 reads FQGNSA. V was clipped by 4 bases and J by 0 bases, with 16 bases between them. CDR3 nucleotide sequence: TGTGCCAGCAGCTCCCACCGGTCTAGTAGCTCTGGGGCCAACGTCCTGACTTTC. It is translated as CASSSHRSSSSGANVLTF.

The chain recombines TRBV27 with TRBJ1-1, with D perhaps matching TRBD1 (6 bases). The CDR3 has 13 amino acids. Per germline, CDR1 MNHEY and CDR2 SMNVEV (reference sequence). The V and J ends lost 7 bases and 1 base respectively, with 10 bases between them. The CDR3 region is CASTRGGNTEAFF. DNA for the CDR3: TGTGCCAGCACTAGGGGGGGGAACACTGAAGCTTTCTTT.

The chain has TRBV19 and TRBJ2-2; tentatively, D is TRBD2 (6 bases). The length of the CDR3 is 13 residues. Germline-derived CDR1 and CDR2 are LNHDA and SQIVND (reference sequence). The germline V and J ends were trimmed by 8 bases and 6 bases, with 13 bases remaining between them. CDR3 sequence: CASLGPGAGELFF. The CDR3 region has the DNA TGTGCCAGTCTGGGACCGGGGGCCGGGGAGCTGTTTTTT.

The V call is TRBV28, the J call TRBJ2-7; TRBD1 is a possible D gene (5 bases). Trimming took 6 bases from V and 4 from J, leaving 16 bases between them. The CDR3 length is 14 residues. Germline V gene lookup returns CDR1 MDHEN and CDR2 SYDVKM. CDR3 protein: CASSRDWGPYEQYF. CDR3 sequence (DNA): TGTGCCAGCAGCCGCGACTGGGGCCCTTACGAGCAGTACTTC.

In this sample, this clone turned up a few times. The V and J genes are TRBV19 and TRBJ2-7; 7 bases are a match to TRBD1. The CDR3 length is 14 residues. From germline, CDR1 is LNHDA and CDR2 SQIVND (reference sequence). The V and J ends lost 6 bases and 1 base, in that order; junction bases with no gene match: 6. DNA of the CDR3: TGTGCCAGTAGCCTGGACAGGATATCCTACGAGCAGTACTTC. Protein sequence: CASSLDRISYEQYF.

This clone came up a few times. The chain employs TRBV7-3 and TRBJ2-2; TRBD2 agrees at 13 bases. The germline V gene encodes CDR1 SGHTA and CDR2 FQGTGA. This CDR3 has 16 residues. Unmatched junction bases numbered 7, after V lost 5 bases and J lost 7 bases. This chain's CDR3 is CASSRTSGGNVGELFF. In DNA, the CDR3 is TGTGCCAGCAGCCGGACTAGCGGGGGTAACGTCGGGGAGCTGTTTTTT.

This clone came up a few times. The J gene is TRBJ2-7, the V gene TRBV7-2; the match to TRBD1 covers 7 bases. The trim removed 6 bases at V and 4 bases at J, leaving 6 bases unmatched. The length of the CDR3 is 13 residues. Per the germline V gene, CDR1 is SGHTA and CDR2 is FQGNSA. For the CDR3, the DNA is TGTGCCAGCAGGGGACAGTCTCGGTACGAGCAGTACTTC. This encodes CASRGQSRYEQYF.

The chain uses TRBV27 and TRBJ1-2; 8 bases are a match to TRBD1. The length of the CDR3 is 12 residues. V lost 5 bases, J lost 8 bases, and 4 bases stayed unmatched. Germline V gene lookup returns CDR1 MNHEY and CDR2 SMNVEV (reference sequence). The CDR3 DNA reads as TGTGCCAGCAGTACAGGGGGGAGAGGCTACACCTTC. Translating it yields CASSTGGRGYTF.